This record looks at one TCR beta chain sequence and its context. The antigen is undetermined. This record comes from a study of Ad26.COV2.S vaccination and SARS-CoV-2 variants. The study, taken as a whole, reports: For non-spike TCRs, breadth in vaccine recipients resembled that in placebo recipients.

Assay: immunoSEQ multiplex PCR; the TCRdb copy retains only in-frame clones and omits some. The repertoire has a few hundred thousand clones, around nine tenths of them found once; the top ten carry just under 3%. The treatment: 15 to 20 received Ad26.COV2.S at low or high dose, single or two shots; 5 received placebo; per-sample allocation not given. Sampling was performed 63 days after the first vaccine or placebo injection. CDR3 length: 11 residues. V was pared by 4 bases and J by 4 bases, with 7 bases between. Per germline, CDR1 DFQATT and CDR2 SNEGSKA (reference sequence). The genes are TRBV20-1 and TRBJ1-2; D is ambiguous. Source: peripheral blood, taken in a trial of Ad26.COV2.S vaccine versus placebo. This TCR came from a person aged 18 to 59 who received the Ad26.COV2.S COVID-19 vaccine or a placebo. The CDR3 DNA follows: TGCAGTGCTATGGAGGGCTATGGCTACACCTTC. Amino acid sequence: CSAMEGYGYTF.